The 23 T cell receptor beta chains listed next were all sequenced from one sample in a study of graft-versus-host responses after intestinal transplantation. Their antigens remain unidentified. The assay was immunoSEQ multiplex PCR, and TCRdb's table has in-frame clones only and misses some. The sample shows roughly 38,000 clones, over 90% of them seen only once. Sequencing was performed on unstimulated CD8+ T cells sorted from spleen or lymph node cells, taken before transplant. The receptors were gathered from a human donor who was the organ donor for an intestinal transplant.

CDR3 sequence reads: CASSLVGGMADTQYF. For the CDR3, the DNA is TGCGCCAGCAGCCTCGTCGGTGGGATGGCAGATACGCAGTATTTT. This chain uses TRBV4-1 with TRBJ2-3, with D uncertain. V was trimmed by 4 bases and J by 4 bases, leaving 15 bases between them. The germline V gene has CDR1 MGHRA and CDR2 YSYEKL. The CDR3 is 15 residues long.

The chain is built from TRBV19 and TRBJ2-7, with TRBD2 matching 8 bases. The V gene end was trimmed by 6 bases and the J gene end by 2 bases; junction bases not matched to a gene: 9. Germline V lookup: CDR1 LNHDA, CDR2 SQIVND (reference sequence). The CDR3 loop spans 15 amino acids. The chain's CDR3 is CASRSTSGAPYEQYF. CDR3 DNA sequence: TGTGCCAGTAGGAGTACTAGCGGAGCTCCCTACGAGCAGTACTTC.

This chain uses TRBV27 with TRBJ2-3, with a weak D call TRBD1 (9 bases). Trimming cost V 6 bases and J 1 base, with 26 bases left between them. Germline V CDR1 and CDR2: MNHEY, SMNVEV (reference sequence). The CDR3 is made up of 19 amino acids. CDR3 amino acids: CASRLPGGGGDRGTDTQYF. In DNA form, the CDR3 reads TGTGCCAGCAGACTCCCCGGGGGGGGAGGGGACAGGGGCACAGATACGCAGTATTTT.

The chain combines TRBV27 with TRBJ2-7; D remains unclear. CDR1 is MNHEY and CDR2 is SMNVEV in the germline V gene (reference sequence). The CDR3 contains 16 residues. V lost 3 bases to trimming and J lost 0 bases, with 15 bases between them. CDR3 amino acids: CASSFTPHTSSYEQYF. The CDR3 nucleotides are TGTGCCAGCAGTTTCACCCCCCATACGAGCTCCTACGAGCAGTACTTC.

This chain joins TRBV19 and TRBJ2-1; 10 bases fit TRBD2. This CDR3 is built from 17 residues. Germline V gene data show CDR1 as LNHDA and CDR2 as SQIVND (reference sequence). Trimming cost V 3 bases and J 0 bases; bases outside gene matches: 5. CDR3 in amino acids: CASSILAGVSSYNEQFF. Written as DNA, the CDR3 is TGTGCCAGTAGTATTCTAGCGGGAGTATCCTCCTACAATGAGCAGTTCTTC.

V usage is TRBV2 and J usage is TRBJ2-3; D gene uncertain. Germline CDR1 is SNHLY and CDR2 is FYNNEI. The V end was cut by 3 bases, the J end by 6 bases, with 13 bases between. The CDR3 is 14 amino acids. CDR3: CASSDWGSSDTQYF. The CDR3 bases are TGTGCCAGCAGTGATTGGGGATCGTCGGATACGCAGTATTTT.

The CDR3 here is CASSVAGPNYGYTF. In DNA form, the CDR3 reads TGTGCCAGCAGCGTCGCAGGCCCTAACTATGGCTACACCTTC. The J gene is TRBJ1-2, the V gene TRBV9, with D unclear. The CDR3 loop spans 14 amino acids. The V end lost 2 bases, the J end lost 0 bases, and 8 bases lay between the germline ends. CDR1 SGDLS and CDR2 YYNGEE come from the germline V gene.

J is TRBJ2-3 and V is TRBV5-4; 10 bases are shared with TRBD1. Germline CDR1 is SGHNT and CDR2 is YYREEE (reference sequence). The CDR3 has 15 residues. Trimming removed 4 bases from V and 4 bases from J; junction bases left unmatched: 6. The chain's CDR3 is CASSPGTGEADTQYF. The CDR3 coding sequence is TGTGCCAGCAGCCCCGGGACAGGGGAGGCAGATACGCAGTATTTT.

The chain recombines TRBV6-4 with TRBJ2-1; 10 nucleotides agree with TRBD2. Germline V gene data show CDR1 as MRHNA and CDR2 as SNTAGT. The V segment lost 7 bases and the J segment 7 bases; nucleotides outside the gene matches: 16. The CDR3 has 17 residues. CDR3 region: CASTTGRLAGDLNEQFF. The CDR3 DNA is TGTGCCAGCACCACGGGAAGGCTAGCGGGAGATTTAAATGAGCAGTTCTTC.

The V gene is TRBV9, the J gene TRBJ2-1; 7 bases align to TRBD2. This CDR3 is 12 amino acids long. Losses at the gene ends were 5 bases for V and 7 bases for J; bases not matched to a gene: 3. The germline V gene has CDR1 SGDLS and CDR2 YYNGEE. The CDR3 here is CASSHSGNEQFF. CDR3 in DNA: TGTGCCAGCAGTCATAGCGGGAATGAGCAGTTCTTC.

The chain recombines TRBV18 with TRBJ2-7, with 7 bases lining up with TRBD1. V shed 3 bases and J 5 bases; nucleotides not matched to a gene: 10. CDR3 size: 15 residues. Per the germline V gene, CDR1 is KGHSH and CDR2 is LQKENI. The CDR3 loop reads CASSPLVTGTHEQYF. As DNA, the CDR3 is TGTGCCAGCTCACCGCTAGTGACAGGGACCCACGAGCAGTACTTC.

This chain uses TRBV11-2 with TRBJ2-3; 7 nucleotides agree with TRBD2. The V gene's germline CDR1 is SGHAT and CDR2 FQNNGV. There are 16 residues in the CDR3. Losses at the gene ends were 2 bases for V and 2 bases for J; bases not matched to a gene: 7. CDR3 nucleotide sequence: TGTGCCAGCAGCTTAAGACGGGACTACTTCACAGATACGCAGTATTTT. The encoded protein is CASSLRRDYFTDTQYF. The variable domain in full, with the rest retrieved from reference TRBV11-2 and TRBJ2-3, is EAGVAQSPRYKIIEKRQSVAFWCNPISGHATLYWYQQILGQGPKLLIQFQNNGVVDDSQLPKDRFSAERLKGVDSTLKIQPAKLEDSAVYLCASSLRRDYFTDTQYFGPGTRLTVL.

This chain connects TRBV4-1 to TRBJ1-2; tentative D call: TRBD1 (5 bases). In germline, CDR1 is MGHRA, CDR2 YSYEKL. The CDR3 consists of 13 residues. Trimming took off 0 bases at V and 3 bases at J, with 5 bases between the two ends. The CDR3 DNA follows: TGCGCCAGCAGCCAAGACAGGGACTATGGCTACACCTTC. It encodes CASSQDRDYGYTF.

V is TRBV5-1 and J is TRBJ2-1, with unresolved D. There are 15 residues in the CDR3. V was clipped by 0 bases and J by 0 bases, with 7 bases between them. Germline V lookup: CDR1 SGHRS, CDR2 YFSETQ. The CDR3 is CASSLGQSSYNEQFF. The CDR3 DNA reads as TGCGCCAGCAGCTTGGGGCAGAGCTCCTACAATGAGCAGTTCTTC.

The chain combines TRBV30 with TRBJ2-1; D gene uncertain. Germline CDR1 reads GTSNPN; CDR2 reads SVGIG (reference sequence). Trimming left V 7 bases short and J 9 bases short, with 19 bases between. The CDR3 covers 13 residues. CDR3 sequence (DNA): TGTGCCTCAGCTACGAGTGGGGTTGTTGAGCAGTTCTTC. Residues: CASATSGVVEQFF.

In this sample, this clone turned up a few times. This chain links TRBV10-3 with TRBJ2-1; D not certain. The CDR3 spans 13 residues. Germline CDR1 reads ENHRY; CDR2 reads SYGVKD. V was shortened by 4 bases and J by 4 bases, with 8 bases between the two germline ends. The CDR3 here is CAISVSGYNEQFF. As DNA, the CDR3 is TGTGCCATCAGTGTGTCCGGATACAATGAGCAGTTCTTC.

This chain links TRBV15 with TRBJ2-1; TRBD2 matches at 13 bases. J was trimmed by 7 bases and V by 5 bases; bases with no gene match: 14. The CDR3 runs 18 residues. The V gene's germline CDR1 is LNHNV and CDR2 YYDKDF (reference sequence). This CDR3 reads CATSFTSGRALLYNEQFF. CDR3 DNA sequence: TGTGCCACCAGCTTTACTAGCGGGAGGGCCCTACTGTATAATGAGCAGTTCTTC.

The chain combines TRBV7-9 with TRBJ2-1, with 14 nucleotides matching TRBD2. Germline V gives CDR1 SEHNR, CDR2 FQNEAQ (reference sequence). The trim removed 1 base at V and 7 bases at J, leaving 6 bases unmatched. This CDR3 has 17 residues. CDR3 DNA sequence: TGTGCCAGCAGCTTAGTCCATGGGACTAGCGGGAGTAATGAGCAGTTCTTC. Its protein product is CASSLVHGTSGSNEQFF.

This sequence joins TRBV7-9 and TRBJ2-2; 10 bases fit TRBD2. The CDR3 length is 15 residues. Germline V gives CDR1 SEHNR, CDR2 FQNEAQ (reference sequence). The junction had 2 bases not matched to a gene; V was cut back by 1 base and J by 6 bases. CDR3 amino acids: CASSLVGTSAGELFF. The DNA for the CDR3 is TGTGCCAGCAGCTTAGTCGGGACTAGCGCCGGGGAGCTGTTTTTT.

V gene TRBV6-5 combines with J gene TRBJ2-1; 8 positions agree with TRBD2. The length of the CDR3 is 13 residues. J gave up 8 bases and V 11 bases, and 11 bases lay outside the gene matches. Germline assignment: CDR1 MNHEY and CDR2 SVGAGI. The CDR3 protein is CASGTSFVDEQFF. The CDR3 nucleotides are TGTGCCTCAGGGACTAGTTTTGTCGATGAGCAGTTCTTC.

This sequence joins TRBV7-9 and TRBJ2-1; D unclear. V lost 5 bases, J lost 0 bases, and 17 bases lay in between. CDR1 SEHNR and CDR2 FQNEAQ come from the germline V gene (reference sequence). This CDR3 contains 17 residues. The CDR3 sequence is CASSVFLRTNSYNEQFF. CDR3 sequence (DNA): TGTGCCAGCAGCGTTTTTTTGCGGACGAACTCCTACAATGAGCAGTTCTTC.

The chain uses TRBV5-1 and TRBJ2-7, with 7 positions matching TRBD1. Trimming cost V 0 bases and J 3 bases; bases outside gene matches: 6. This CDR3 has 15 residues. Germline V gene lookup returns CDR1 SGHRS and CDR2 YFSETQ. The CDR3 here is CASSLAGTVVYEQYF. For the CDR3, the DNA is TGCGCCAGCAGCTTGGCGGGGACAGTTGTCTACGAGCAGTACTTC.

The V and J genes are TRBV7-3 and TRBJ1-4; D is ambiguous. This CDR3 has 12 residues. V was cut by 5 bases and J by 16 bases, with 17 bases left in between. CDR1 is SGHTA and CDR2 is FQGTGA in the germline V gene. CDR3 sequence (DNA): TGTGCCAGCAGCCCGCCGGATCCTGTCAGGTTTTTT. It translates to CASSPPDPVRFF.